This is a list of T cell receptor beta chains from one sample in a study of T cells in Graves' hyperthyroidism and ophthalmopathy. TCRdb reprocessed the multiplex PCR reads via MiXCR and lists one record per CDR3 protein. The table has fewer than 900,000 distinct CDR3 sequences, around 15% seen once; the top ten hold under 8.5%. The sample taken for sequencing was blood. These receptors all come from a man younger than 35 with Graves' hyperthyroidism. Each CDR3 is given without its conserved first and last residue.

v_gene | CDR3aa
TRBV5-1 | ASSKDREGEQY
TRBV10-3 | AISESRTASYEQY
TRBV5-1 | ASRGIAGGIPGTGELF
TRBV7-9 | ASSLGGGQETQY
TRBV27 | ASSGPMGSYNEQF
TRBV5-1 | ASSLAPGQDYGYT
TRBV28 | ASSVTTSYEQY
TRBV30 | AWSVGWTSGGDNEQF
TRBV7-8 | ASSTTTGVNQPQH
TRBV27 | ASSTRDRGAGELF
TRBV7-2 | ASSRRQAGNTIY
TRBV3-1 | ASSQGRTDNSPLH
TRBV2 | AGGRASHEQF
TRBV27 | ASSSLAGASSYEQY
TRBV3-1 | ASSQGRRSFYEQY
TRBV12-3/TRBV12-4 | ASSISGREGEQF
TRBV19 | ASSIDLYQPQH
TRBV7-9 | ASSAFGTANTGELF
TRBV11-1 | ASSPGPPGYT
TRBV6-6 | ASSSQERDTQY
TRBV20-1 | SARAGGTYNEQF
TRBV11-2 | ASSLVSGSNTGELF
TRBV19 | ASSITSRGETQY
TRBV9 | ASSDHPGTSGIPYEQF